One and the same sample provided the 27 T cell receptor beta chains below, sequenced in a study of beta chain features in type 1 diabetes. Sequenced material consisted of expressed TCRB transcripts (all of the isolated RNA was reverse transcribed). Assay: immunoSEQ multiplex PCR; the TCRdb copy retains only in-frame clones and omits some. The data contain 250,000 to 350,000 clones, roughly 15% of them seen just once; the ten biggest clones take up 0.015% to 0.017%. Study-wide points: There was a moderate but significant shortening of TCRB CDR3s in all four CD4+ subsets of Type 1 diabetes patients.

Antigens of these TCRs are unknown. Material: naive CD4+ T cells from blood. These receptors were obtained from a man in his late teens or twenties with type 1 diabetes.

This clone was seen a handful of times. The chain uses TRBV29-1 and TRBJ1-5, with 8 bases that match TRBD1. The CDR3 contains 13 residues. From germline, CDR1 is SQVTM and CDR2 ANQGSEA. The ends lost 6 bases at V and 7 bases at J; junction bases unmatched: 8. The chain's CDR3 is CSVTGTGQQPQHF. The CDR3, as DNA: TGCAGCGTCACCGGGACAGGACAACAGCCCCAGCATTTT.

This clone has just a few counts. The chain joins TRBV30 to TRBJ2-7, with 10 bases aligning to TRBD2. The CDR3 consists of 12 residues. The germline V gene has CDR1 GTSNPN and CDR2 SVGIG (reference sequence). Trimming cost V 4 bases and J 6 bases; bases outside gene matches: 3. The CDR3 spells CAWTAGGPEQYF. In DNA, the CDR3 is TGTGCCTGGACAGCGGGGGGGCCCGAGCAGTACTTC.

A few counts support this clone. This chain connects TRBV9 to TRBJ1-1, with D maybe TRBD1 (5 bases). CDR3 length equals 15 residues. Trimming left V 2 bases short and J 2 bases short, with 13 bases between. CDR1 and CDR2 from the germline V gene are SGDLS and YYNGEE. The CDR3 here is CASSVDMGGNTEAFF. CDR3 nucleotides: TGTGCCAGCAGCGTCGATATGGGGGGTAACACTGAAGCTTTCTTT.

This clone has a handful of counts. V and J are TRBV7-9 and TRBJ2-1, with 11 bases fitting TRBD2. Germline CDR1 is SEHNR and CDR2 is FQNEAQ (reference sequence). V trimming: 5 bases; J trimming: 9 bases; junction bases outside the gene matches: 6. This CDR3 has 14 amino acids. In DNA, the CDR3 is TGTGCCAGCAGCATCGGGACTAGCGGTAGTGAGCAGTTCTTC. This sequence encodes CASSIGTSGSEQFF.

The chain recombines TRBV5-1 with TRBJ2-1, with 13 bases aligning to TRBD2. Germline CDR1 SGHRS, CDR2 YFSETQ. Trimming took 5 bases from V and 9 from J; bases not matched to a gene: 8. The CDR3 runs to 15 residues. The CDR3 region has the DNA TGCGCCAGCAGTCTTCGACTAGCGGGGGGCGGTGAGCAGTTCTTC. This translates into CASSLRLAGGGEQFF.

The V and J genes are TRBV7-9 and TRBJ1-2; the D gene is possibly TRBD1 (6 bases). CDR1 and CDR2 from the germline V gene are SEHNR and FQNEAQ (reference sequence). The CDR3 runs to 13 residues. V was cut by 5 bases and J by 7 bases, with 14 bases left in between. The CDR3 nucleotides read TGTGCCAGCAGCACCCGACAGGTGGGTGGCTACACCTTC. It translates to CASSTRQVGGYTF.

This clone has just a few counts. CDR3 sequence (DNA): TGTGCCAGCAGTTACTCGACGGCTGGGCCCTACGAGCAGTACTTC. It is translated as CASSYSTAGPYEQYF. This chain uses TRBV6-5 with TRBJ2-7; D is unresolved. Trimming took off 0 bases at V and 2 bases at J, with 11 bases between the two ends. The CDR3 has 15 residues. The germline gives CDR1 MNHEY, CDR2 SVGAGI.

This clone was found a few times. J is TRBJ1-2 and V is TRBV19; TRBD1 agrees at 8 bases. Unmatched junction bases numbered 7, after V lost 3 bases and J lost 4 bases. Germline loops: CDR1 LNHDA, CDR2 SQIVND (reference sequence). CDR3 length equals 15 residues. The CDR3 DNA reads as TGTGCCAGTAGTATTGAGGACAGGGCGACCTATGGCTACACCTTC. This gives the protein CASSIEDRATYGYTF.

There are a few counts of this clone. The genes are TRBV30 and TRBJ1-2; 8 nucleotides align to TRBD1. The trim removed 0 bases at V and 8 bases at J, leaving 8 bases unmatched. The CDR3 contains 14 residues. Germline CDR1 GTSNPN, CDR2 SVGIG (reference sequence). The CDR3: CAWSVLGTGGGYTF. For the CDR3, the DNA is TGTGCCTGGAGTGTACTAGGGACAGGAGGAGGCTACACCTTC.

This clone was observed a handful of times. V usage is TRBV7-9 and J usage is TRBJ1-4; unclear D gene. This CDR3 contains 15 residues. Germline V gives CDR1 SEHNR, CDR2 FQNEAQ (reference sequence). Trimming took off 1 base at V and 2 bases at J, with 8 bases between the two ends. The chain's CDR3 is CASSLVVATNEKLFF. The CDR3 DNA reads TGTGCCAGCAGCTTAGTTGTAGCGACTAATGAAAAACTGTTTTTT.

This chain links TRBV5-4 with TRBJ1-3, with D unresolved. The CDR3 spans 14 residues. V was cut by 4 bases and J by 0 bases, with 8 bases left in between. Germline V lookup: CDR1 SGHNT, CDR2 YYREEE (reference sequence). CDR3 nucleotide sequence: TGTGCCAGCAGCGTGGGCTACTCTGGAAACACCATATATTTT. Translation: CASSVGYSGNTIYF.

CDR3 in DNA: TGTGCCAGCAGCCAGTACATAAATGGCTACACCTTC. The encoded protein is CASSQYINGYTF. The chain joins TRBV14 to TRBJ1-2, with D hard to call. In germline, CDR1 is SGHDN, CDR2 FVKESK. Trimming stripped 3 bases from V and 6 bases from J, with 8 bases between. CDR3 size: 12 residues.

The genes are TRBV4-3 and TRBJ1-5; D not resolved. This CDR3 is built from 15 residues. Trimming pared 4 bases from V and 3 bases from J, leaving 13 bases between. CDR1 is LGHNA and CDR2 is YSLEER in the germline V gene. CDR3 DNA sequence: TGCGCCAGCAGCCGAGCTTGGGAGAACAATCAGCCCCAGCATTTT. This sequence encodes CASSRAWENNQPQHF.

This clone was counted a few times. This chain joins TRBV28 and TRBJ1-2, with D tentatively TRBD1 (5 bases). Germline V lookup: CDR1 MDHEN, CDR2 SYDVKM. V was clipped by 4 bases and J by 13 bases, with 13 bases between them. The CDR3 runs to 11 residues. In DNA, the CDR3 is TGTGCCAGCAGTTGGGGGGACGTGGTCACCTTC. This encodes CASSWGDVVTF.

This sequence joins TRBV7-2 and TRBJ2-1; 7 bases fit TRBD2. The junction had 6 bases not matched to a gene; V was cut back by 3 bases and J by 7 bases. The CDR3 is 14 amino acids. Germline V CDR1 and CDR2: SGHTA, FQGNSA. The CDR3 DNA is TGTGCCAGCAGCTTGGGGGGGTCTCTTAATGAGCAGTTCTTC. Its protein product is CASSLGGSLNEQFF.

The V call is TRBV5-6, the J call TRBJ2-6; the D is unclear. Between the trimmed V and J ends, which lost 2 bases and 1 base, there was a span of 10 bases. Germline assignment: CDR1 SGHDT and CDR2 YYEEEE. CDR3 size: 16 residues. CDR3: CASSFAKRSGANVLTF. CDR3 sequence (DNA): TGTGCCAGCAGCTTTGCAAAGAGATCTGGGGCCAACGTCCTGACTTTC.

The gene calls are TRBV7-9 and TRBJ2-5; 14 bases agree with TRBD2. The CDR3 is made up of 16 amino acids. The junction had 8 bases not matched to a gene; V was cut back by 6 bases and J by 5 bases. From germline, CDR1 is SEHNR and CDR2 FQNEAQ (reference sequence). Written as DNA, the CDR3 is TGTGCCAGCAGTTCAGGACTAGCGGGGGGTATGGAGACCCAGTACTTC. Protein sequence: CASSSGLAGGMETQYF.

The chain couples TRBV4-2 to TRBJ2-5, with TRBD1 matching 7 bases. The CDR3 loop spans 14 amino acids. From germline, CDR1 is LGHNA and CDR2 YNFKEQ. After removal of 4 bases from V and 5 bases from J, the junction contained 7 bases not matched to a gene. The CDR3 region is CASSRGTGVETQYF. The CDR3 region has the DNA TGTGCCAGCAGCCGTGGAACAGGGGTGGAGACCCAGTACTTC.

This chain uses TRBV6-5 with TRBJ1-1; a possible D gene is TRBD1 (6 bases). Trimming cost V 0 bases and J 5 bases, with 10 bases left between them. From germline, CDR1 is MNHEY and CDR2 SVGAGI. The CDR3 loop spans 14 amino acids. Written as DNA, the CDR3 is TGTGCCAGCAGTTACTCCACCCAGGGGACTGAAGCTTTCTTT. It translates to CASSYSTQGTEAFF.

V is TRBV2 and J is TRBJ1-5, with D possibly matching TRBD1 (6 bases). Germline loops: CDR1 SNHLY, CDR2 FYNNEI. There are 17 residues in the CDR3. The ends were cut back, 4 bases at V and 2 bases at J, with 18 bases in the middle. The CDR3 bases are TGTGCCAGCAGTGGATTGGGGGGGCTCGGAGGCAATCAGCCCCAGCATTTT. It is translated as CASSGLGGLGGNQPQHF.

As regards this clone: Other DNA sequences in this sample translate to the same CDR3. V is TRBV20-1 and J is TRBJ2-3; no firm D call. CDR1 and CDR2 from the germline V gene are DFQATT and SNEGSKA (reference sequence). V was trimmed by 0 bases and J by 5 bases, leaving 3 bases between them. The CDR3 loop spans 11 amino acids. CDR3 coding DNA: TGCAGTGCTAGAGATCTAGATACGCAGTATTTT. This codes for CSARDLDTQYF.

CDR3 sequence reads: CASRPGQGFGGYTF. The CDR3 nucleotides read TGTGCCAGCAGGCCGGGACAGGGTTTCGGTGGCTACACCTTC. V is TRBV2 and J is TRBJ1-2; 9 positions match TRBD1. This CDR3 comprises 14 residues. J gave up 7 bases and V 6 bases, and 9 bases lay outside the gene matches. Germline CDR1 reads SNHLY; CDR2 reads FYNNEI.

Only one count was recorded for this clone. The chain joins TRBV6-6 to TRBJ2-1; tentative D call: TRBD2 (6 bases). The germline V gene encodes CDR1 MNHNY and CDR2 SVGAGI (reference sequence). The CDR3 length is 11 residues. With 5 bases removed from V and 9 bases from J, the gap between germline ends came to 8 bases. CDR3 nucleotide sequence: TGTGCCAGCAGTATGGGAGGTGAGCAGTTCTTC. Its protein is CASSMGGEQFF.

DNA of the CDR3: TGTGCCAGCAGTTACACAGGACCCGGCGAGCAGTACTTC. It translates to CASSYTGPGEQYF. This rearrangement joins TRBV2 to TRBJ2-7, with D possibly matching TRBD1 (5 bases). CDR1 and CDR2 (germline): SNHLY, FYNNEI. V was trimmed by 5 bases and J by 6 bases, leaving 14 bases between them. The CDR3 covers 13 residues.

This clone has more than one count but fewer than ten. The V and J genes are TRBV5-1 and TRBJ2-7; perhaps TRBD1 as D (5 bases). CDR3 size: 14 residues. CDR1 and CDR2 from the germline V gene are SGHRS and YFSETQ. With 0 bases removed from V and 2 bases from J, the gap between germline ends came to 9 bases. The CDR3 sequence: CASSLGLGAYEQYF. CDR3 bases: TGCGCCAGCAGCTTGGGGCTAGGGGCCTACGAGCAGTACTTC. The full variable domain, rest sourced from reference TRBV5-1 and TRBJ2-7, is KAGVTQTPRYLIKTRGQQVTLSCSPISGHRSVSWYQQTPGQGLQFLFEYFSETQRNKGNFPGRFSGRQFSNSRSEMNVSTLELGDSALYLCASSLGLGAYEQYFGPGTRLTVT.

This clone showed up just a few times. CDR3 sequence: CASSMQAGASYNEQFF. The CDR3 DNA is TGTGCCAGTAGTATGCAAGCGGGGGCTTCCTACAATGAGCAGTTCTTC. The V call is TRBV19, the J call TRBJ2-1; 8 nucleotides line up with TRBD2. The germline V gene encodes CDR1 LNHDA and CDR2 SQIVND (reference sequence). Trimming removed 3 bases from V and 1 base from J; junction bases left unmatched: 5. The CDR3 runs to 16 residues.

This clone occurred a few times. V and J are TRBV30 and TRBJ2-3, with TRBD2 matching 11 bases. The CDR3 spans 17 residues. Germline V CDR1 and CDR2: GTSNPN, SVGIG (reference sequence). V gave up 1 base and J gave up 6 bases; unmatched junction bases: 12. Here the CDR3 reads CAWSGTSGSVGWDTQYF. The DNA for the CDR3 is TGTGCCTGGAGTGGCACTAGCGGGAGTGTCGGTTGGGATACGCAGTATTTT.